The text below deals with one T cell receptor (beta chain). Assay used: immunoSEQ multiplex PCR; TCRdb lists only in-frame clones, some missing. Of 50,000 or so clones in the sample, around 90% were seen once. This sample stems from a study of OX40 agonist ivuxolimab in advanced cancers. In the study overall: Patients received the agonistic anti-OX40 (CD134) antibody ivuxolimab. Earlier treatment with anti-PD-1, anti-PD-L1 or anti-CTLA-4 was permitted, and 30% to 40% had received some. Three patients had partial responses: one hepatocellular carcinoma, two cutaneous melanoma.

This CDR3 contains 15 residues. Losses at the gene ends were 3 bases for V and 5 bases for J; bases not matched to a gene: 3. In germline, CDR1 is SGHVS, CDR2 FNYEAQ. The rearrangement joins TRBV7-6 to TRBJ2-2, with 10 bases aligning to TRBD2. This specimen was CD4+ or CD8+ T cells sorted from blood, taken in a trial of the OX40 agonist ivuxolimab. This sequence originates from an adult with an advanced solid tumor such as melanoma, head and neck, liver or kidney cancer. The CDR3 DNA reads as TGTGCCAGCAGCTTTGTACTAGCGGGAACCGGGGAGCTGTTTTTT. Amino acid sequence: CASSFVLAGTGELFF.